Given below is one T cell receptor beta chain in context. This sample is part of a study of blood T cell repertoires in COVID-19. Profiled with immunoSEQ multiplex PCR; TCRdb holds only in-frame clones, not every one. The data hold 200,000 to 250,000 clones, with around 88% observed a single time. The sample comprised PBMCs or T cells enriched from blood (not recorded which). The source is a woman in her 50s with acute COVID-19.

The CDR3 sequence: CSAEAGYGYTF. The CDR3, as DNA: TGCAGTGCCGAGGCTGGGTATGGCTACACCTTC. V is TRBV20-1 and J is TRBJ1-2; D ambiguous. V lost 6 bases to trimming and J lost 5 bases, with 10 bases between them. CDR1 is DFQATT and CDR2 is SNEGSKA in the germline V gene (reference sequence). The CDR3 consists of 11 residues.